The 25 T cell receptor beta chains reported below all come from one sample, sequenced in a study of blood T cell repertoires in COVID-19. Data came from immunoSEQ multiplex PCR; TCRdb stores just in-frame clones and leaves some out. The top ten clones hold around 6.9% of a sample with 150,000 to 200,000 clones, 80% of them seen once. Material for sequencing was peripheral blood. These receptors were taken from a man aged 55 to 70 with acute or convalescent COVID-19.

The rearrangement joins TRBV1 to TRBJ2-3; the D call of TRBD2 is as the table states it, not checked on the DNA. TRBV1 is a documented pseudogene. The CDR3 loop spans 16 amino acids. CDR3 nucleotide sequence: TGCACCAGCAGCCAATTCCCCGGGGGGGGCACAGATACGCAGTATTTT. It translates to CTSSQFPGGGTDTQYF.

CDR3 residues: CASSESRALEQFF. The CDR3 DNA sequence: TGCGCCAGCAGTGAGTCCCGTGCCCTAGAGCAGTTCTTC. V and J are TRBV10-2 and TRBJ2-1; D not certain. Germline V gene data show CDR1 as WSHSY and CDR2 as SAAADI. The V and J ends lost 0 bases and 10 bases respectively, with 10 bases between them. This CDR3 is built from 13 residues.

This rearrangement joins TRBV3-1 (or the pseudogene TRBV3-2) to TRBJ1-5; 7 nucleotides match TRBD1. Germline V gene data show CDR1 as LGHDT and CDR2 as YNNKEL (reference sequence). The CDR3 has 11 residues. The CDR3: CATGSVQPQHF. DNA of the CDR3: TGTGCGACAGGGTCCGTCCAGCCCCAGCATTTT.

CDR3 nucleotide sequence: TGTGCCAGCAGCCTGGGACAGGGCGGGAACACTGAAGCTTTCTTT. It codes for CASSLGQGGNTEAFF. The J gene is TRBJ1-1, the V gene TRBV4-2; 9 bases map to TRBD1. J was trimmed by 1 base and V by 4 bases; bases with no gene match: 4. The CDR3 is made up of 15 amino acids. Germline V gene data show CDR1 as LGHNA and CDR2 as YNFKEQ.

The CDR3 region has the DNA TGTGCCAGCAGCGCGGGACTAGCGGGGAGCTACAATGAGCAGTTCTTC. This translates into CASSAGLAGSYNEQFF. The genes are TRBV9 and TRBJ2-1; 13 positions match TRBD2. V lost 3 bases, J lost 3 bases, and 3 bases stayed unmatched. The CDR3 spans 16 residues. Germline CDR1 is SGDLS and CDR2 is YYNGEE.

This rearrangement joins TRBV12-3 or TRBV12-4 to TRBJ2-7; no clear D gene. The CDR3 loop spans 11 amino acids. Trimming took 8 bases from V and 2 from J, leaving 7 bases between them. The CDR3 is CASGFTYEQYF. CDR3 coding DNA: TGTGCCAGCGGCTTCACCTACGAGCAGTACTTC.

The chain recombines TRBV7-9 with TRBJ1-4, with a weak D call TRBD1 (5 bases). The CDR3 covers 14 residues. V was trimmed by 4 bases and J by 2 bases, leaving 8 bases between them. The germline CDR1 and CDR2 sequences are SEHNR and FQNEAQ (reference sequence). This CDR3 is CASSSRQTNEKLFF. As DNA, the CDR3 is TGTGCCAGCAGCTCTAGACAGACTAATGAAAAACTGTTTTTT.

The V gene is TRBV18, the J gene TRBJ2-7; 9 bases are shared with TRBD2. Germline CDR1 reads KGHSH; CDR2 reads LQKENI. With V trimmed by 3 bases and J by 9 bases, 12 bases remained unmatched. This CDR3 has 15 residues. This CDR3 is CASSPPTGLANWQYF. The CDR3 coding sequence is TGTGCCAGCTCACCCCCCACCGGACTAGCGAATTGGCAGTACTTC.

The rearrangement links TRBV30 to TRBJ1-3; D remains ambiguous. The V end lost 3 bases, the J end lost 0 bases, and 12 bases lay between the germline ends. Germline V gives CDR1 GTSNPN, CDR2 SVGIG (reference sequence). The CDR3 is made up of 15 amino acids. The chain's CDR3 is CAWSLSSNSGNTIYF. The DNA of the CDR3 is TGTGCCTGGAGCCTATCCTCTAACTCTGGAAACACCATATATTTT. The full variable domain, its missing parts supplied by reference TRBV30 and TRBJ1-3, is SQTIHQWPATLVQPVGSPLSLECTVEGTSNPNLYWYRQAAGRGLQLLFYSVGIGQISSEVPQNLSASRPQDRQFILSSKKLLLSDSGFYLCAWSLSSNSGNTIYFGEGSWLTVV.

V is TRBV30 and J is TRBJ2-3, with 9 bases that match TRBD1. Germline CDR1 is GTSNPN and CDR2 is SVGIG (reference sequence). The CDR3 has 14 residues. The junction had 5 bases not matched to a gene; V was cut back by 5 bases and J by 2 bases. The CDR3 is CAWGDRANTDTQYF. The CDR3 DNA sequence: TGTGCCTGGGGGGACAGGGCAAACACAGATACGCAGTATTTT.

The chain carries TRBV10-3 and TRBJ2-1; TRBD2 matches 7 bases. This CDR3 contains 18 residues. With 0 bases clipped from V and 4 bases from J, the junction kept 12 bases outside the gene matches. Germline loops: CDR1 ENHRY, CDR2 SYGVKD. The CDR3 bases are TGTGCCATCAGTGAGTCGAGTCCAGCGGGAATCATTTACAATGAGCAGTTCTTC. It specifies CAISESSPAGIIYNEQFF.

The chain links TRBV2 to TRBJ2-6, with 8 bases aligning to TRBD2. Germline V gene lookup returns CDR1 SNHLY and CDR2 FYNNEI. The V segment lost 6 bases and the J segment 4 bases; nucleotides outside the gene matches: 5. The CDR3 has 15 amino acids. The CDR3 region is CASRPGRAGANVLTF. CDR3 DNA: TGTGCCAGCAGGCCCGGGAGGGCGGGGGCCAACGTCCTGACTTTC.

This clone was observed once. The chain couples TRBV30 to TRBJ1-5, with D perhaps matching TRBD1 (6 bases). Looked up from germline, CDR1 is GTSNPN and CDR2 is SVGIG (reference sequence). The CDR3 contains 14 residues. V was cut by 3 bases and J by 0 bases, with 9 bases left in between. The CDR3 region has the DNA TGTGCCTGGAGGCCGGGACATAGCAATCAGCCCCAGCATTTT. Amino acid sequence: CAWRPGHSNQPQHF. The full variable domain, in which reference TRBV30 and TRBJ1-5 provide the parts outside the CDR3, is SQTIHQWPATLVQPVGSPLSLECTVEGTSNPNLYWYRQAAGRGLQLLFYSVGIGQISSEVPQNLSASRPQDRQFILSSKKLLLSDSGFYLCAWRPGHSNQPQHFGDGTRLSIL.

Here the CDR3 DNA reads TGTGCCAGCAGCTCGACAGGGTCGGATTCACCCCTCCACTTT. Protein product: CASSSTGSDSPLHF. This chain links TRBV5-4 with TRBJ1-6; TRBD1 agrees at 7 bases. Trimming at V came to 3 bases and at J to 8 bases, leaving 5 bases not matched to a gene. Germline V gene data show CDR1 as SGHNT and CDR2 as YYREEE (reference sequence). The CDR3 spans 14 residues.

This clone was seen only a few times. The chain carries TRBV6-5 and TRBJ1-3; D remains ambiguous. Germline V gene sequence: CDR1 MNHEY, CDR2 SVGAGI. The CDR3 totals 14 residues. Trimming removed 4 bases at V and 4 bases at J, with 11 bases between. Here the CDR3 DNA reads TGTGCCAGCAGTTCGGATCGGAGGGGAAACACCATATATTTT. Protein: CASSSDRRGNTIYF.

The chain is built from TRBV19 and TRBJ1-5, with TRBD1 identical over 7 bases. The V segment lost 5 bases and the J segment 3 bases; nucleotides outside the gene matches: 16. The germline V gene encodes CDR1 LNHDA and CDR2 SQIVND (reference sequence). The CDR3 totals 18 residues. This CDR3 is CASSPFRDSIGSNQPQHF. The CDR3 coding sequence is TGTGCCAGTAGTCCTTTCCGGGACAGTATAGGGTCCAATCAGCCCCAGCATTTT.

This clone was counted a few times. The J gene is TRBJ1-6, the V gene TRBV3-1 (or the pseudogene TRBV3-2); possibly TRBD1 for D (5 bases). Germline V gene data show CDR1 as LGHDT and CDR2 as YNNKEL (reference sequence). The CDR3 contains 14 residues. V was trimmed by 1 base and J by 7 bases, leaving 8 bases between them. CDR3 sequence reads: CASSQGQLNSPLHF. In DNA form, the CDR3 reads TGTGCCAGCAGCCAAGGACAGCTAAATTCACCCCTCCACTTT.

V and J are TRBV6-1 and TRBJ1-3; no firm D call. V was shortened by 4 bases and J by 0 bases, with 13 bases between the two germline ends. Germline V lookup: CDR1 MNHNS, CDR2 SASEGT. The CDR3 is 16 amino acids. CDR3 nucleotide sequence: TGTGCCAGCAGTGGTGGGCAGGCAAGCTCTGGAAACACCATATATTTT. Translating it yields CASSGGQASSGNTIYF.

This clone was observed a few times. The chain carries TRBV27 and TRBJ2-1; the D gene is possibly TRBD2 (5 bases). The CDR3 extends over 13 amino acids. Germline V gene data show CDR1 as MNHEY and CDR2 as SMNVEV (reference sequence). Trimming shortened V by 3 bases and J by 8 bases, and 11 bases separated the two germline ends. As DNA, the CDR3 is TGTGCCAGCAGTTTTACTAGTAGGGATGAGCAGTTCTTC. The encoded protein is CASSFTSRDEQFF.

V gene TRBV19 combines with J gene TRBJ1-2; 9 nucleotides agree with TRBD1. The CDR3 is 13 residues long. CDR1 is LNHDA, CDR2 SQIVND, per germline (reference sequence). V lost 6 bases and J lost 8; bases outside the gene matches: 7. CDR3 bases: TGTGCCAGTAGCCGACAGGGGGTAGGCGGCTACACCTTC. Translated, it gives CASSRQGVGGYTF.

V gene TRBV3-1 (or the pseudogene TRBV3-2) combines with J gene TRBJ1-2, with TRBD1 matching 9 bases. CDR3 size: 15 residues. Germline lookup yields CDR1 LGHDT and CDR2 YNNKEL (reference sequence). Germline trimming cut 4 bases from V and 5 bases from J; bases unmatched to any gene: 8. CDR3 nucleotides: TGTGCCAGCAGCCGCCCCGGGACAGGGAGTTATGGCTACACCTTC. Protein sequence: CASSRPGTGSYGYTF.

This chain joins TRBV9 and TRBJ2-1; 15 bases match TRBD2. CDR3 size: 13 residues. Germline trimming cut 3 bases from V and 15 bases from J; bases unmatched to any gene: 4. Per germline, CDR1 SGDLS and CDR2 YYNGEE. As DNA, the CDR3 is TGTGCCAGCAGCGAAGGACTAGCGGGGGGGTCGTTCTTC. Translating gives CASSEGLAGGSFF.

In its sample, this clone was seen a few times. This chain links TRBV6-4 with TRBJ2-2; D might be TRBD1 (6 bases). The V and J ends lost 3 bases and 5 bases respectively, with 10 bases between them. Germline V gives CDR1 MRHNA, CDR2 SNTAGT. The CDR3 runs to 14 residues. The CDR3 nucleotides read TGTGCCAGCAGTGAACAGAGGGGGACCGGGGAGCTGTTTTTT. It yields the protein CASSEQRGTGELFF.

V gene TRBV2 combines with J gene TRBJ2-1; TRBD2 aligns across 14 bases. Germline loops: CDR1 SNHLY, CDR2 FYNNEI. CDR3 length: 17 amino acids. Trimming removed 5 bases from V and 0 bases from J; junction bases left unmatched: 3. The CDR3 nucleotides are TGTGCCAGCAGTCCCGGACTAGCGGGGGGCTCCTACAATGAGCAGTTCTTC. It is translated as CASSPGLAGGSYNEQFF.

The rearrangement uses TRBV21-1 and TRBJ1-6; TRBD1 is the table's D call and was not checked against the DNA. TRBV21-1 is given as a pseudogene. This CDR3 has 14 residues. The CDR3 loop reads CASSKPTNATGMVF. DNA for the CDR3: TGTGCCAGCAGCAAACCTACCAACGCGACAGGGATGGTCTTT.